This T cell receptor beta chain was identified in a study of patients and donors after allogeneic stem cell transplantation. One entry per CDR3 protein, called by TCRdb with MiXCR from the RT-PCR reads. The sample yields 200,000 to 250,000 distinct CDR3 sequences, roughly 13% seen once. The TCR sequence derives from a human donor who was either an allogeneic HSCT recipient or a stem cell or donor lymphocyte infusion donor (not recorded which). It is not recorded whose cells these are; they may come from a transplant donor. What was sequenced was blood, either unsorted or a sorted T cell fraction (not recorded which).

Written as DNA, the CDR3 is TGTGCCAGCAGCCTATATTTAGGGGGGGTCGACAGGGGGACCTACAATGAGCAGTTCTTC. Translated, it gives CASSLYLGGVDRGTYNEQFF. This rearrangement joins TRBV11-1 to TRBJ2-1; 9 nucleotides match TRBD1. Germline V gene lookup returns CDR1 SGHAT and CDR2 FQDESV (reference sequence). The V segment lost 5 bases and the J segment 2 bases; nucleotides outside the gene matches: 19. This CDR3 contains 20 residues. The full variable domain, completed using reference TRBV11-1 and TRBJ2-1, is EAEVAQSPRYKITEKSQAVAFWCDPISGHATLYWYRQILGQGPELLVQFQDESVVDDSQLPKDRFSAERLKGVDSTLKIQPAELGDSAMYLCASSLYLGGVDRGTYNEQFFGPGTRLTVL.